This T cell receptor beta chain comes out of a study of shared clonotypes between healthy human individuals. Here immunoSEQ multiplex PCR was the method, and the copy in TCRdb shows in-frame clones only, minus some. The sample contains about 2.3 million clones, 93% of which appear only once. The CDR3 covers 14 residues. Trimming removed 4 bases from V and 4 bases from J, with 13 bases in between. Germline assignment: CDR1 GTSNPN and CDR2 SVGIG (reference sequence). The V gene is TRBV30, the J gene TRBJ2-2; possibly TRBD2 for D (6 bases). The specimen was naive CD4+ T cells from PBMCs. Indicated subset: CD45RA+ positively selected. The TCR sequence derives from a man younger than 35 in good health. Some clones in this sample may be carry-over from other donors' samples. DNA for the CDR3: TGTGCCTGGACCGGAGGGCCGGGCACCGGGGAGCTGTTTTTT. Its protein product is CAWTGGPGTGELFF.